The next 18 T cell receptor beta chains were all read from a single sample in a study of T cells in Graves' hyperthyroidism and ophthalmopathy. RNA transcripts yielded amplified TCR beta CDR3 regions. When the TCR CDR3 underwent first-round RT-PCR, the HTBI primer set was used. TCRdb itself ran the multiplex PCR reads through MiXCR, one entry per CDR3 protein. The sample has approximately 400,000 distinct CDR3 sequences, roughly 13% seen once. Material: blood. These receptors came from a man aged 30 to 45 with Graves' hyperthyroidism that later progressed to Graves' ophthalmopathy.

The table lists this clonotype with many counts. V gene TRBV13 combines with J gene TRBJ2-7, with 8 bases aligning to TRBD2. The CDR3 has 15 residues. The trim removed 5 bases at V and 2 bases at J, leaving 8 bases unmatched. From germline, CDR1 is PRHDT and CDR2 FYEKMQ (reference sequence). In DNA, the CDR3 is TGTGCCAGCAGCCTAGAGCGGGGGTCAACCTACGAGCAGTACTTC. Amino acid sequence: CASSLERGSTYEQYF.

This clonotype was observed a handful of times. V is TRBV12-3 or TRBV12-4 and J is TRBJ1-5, with 8 positions matching TRBD1. The CDR3 extends over 14 amino acids. J was trimmed by 7 bases and V by 9 bases; bases with no gene match: 11. The CDR3 sequence is CASTGQGAWQPQHF. The CDR3, as DNA: TGTGCCAGTACAGGGCAGGGGGCTTGGCAGCCCCAGCATTTT.

In this sample, this clonotype turned up many times. The gene calls are TRBV7-3 and TRBJ2-5; unclear D gene. V was trimmed by 5 bases and J by 4 bases, leaving 11 bases between them. CDR3 length: 13 amino acids. Germline values: CDR1 SGHTA, CDR2 FQGTGA. The CDR3 nucleotides are TGTGCCAGCAGCCAAAGGGTGAGAGAGACCCAGTACTTC. Translating gives CASSQRVRETQYF.

This clonotype appeared many times. The V call is TRBV20-1, the J call TRBJ1-5, with D unclear. There are 17 residues in the CDR3. The germline V gene encodes CDR1 DFQATT and CDR2 SNEGSKA (reference sequence). Trimming took 0 bases from V and 5 from J, leaving 20 bases between them. CDR3 sequence: CSARDLFSSRVDQPQHF. For the CDR3, the DNA is TGCAGTGCTAGAGATTTATTCTCCTCTCGCGTGGATCAGCCCCAGCATTTT.

The chain has TRBV14 and TRBJ2-3, with 11 nucleotides matching TRBD1. With 1 base clipped from V and 8 bases from J, the junction kept 5 bases outside the gene matches. Per germline, CDR1 SGHDN and CDR2 FVKESK. The CDR3 consists of 15 residues. For the CDR3, the DNA is TGTGCCAGCAGCCAAGTACGAGGGACAGGGGGTACGCAGTATTTT. Protein sequence: CASSQVRGTGGTQYF.

This clonotype was counted between two and nine times. The rearrangement uses TRBV15 and TRBJ1-5, with TRBD1 matching 10 bases. CDR1 and CDR2 (germline): LNHNV, YYDKDF (reference sequence). The CDR3 sequence is 18 residues long. V trimming: 1 base; J trimming: 0 bases; junction bases outside the gene matches: 6. The CDR3, as DNA: TGTGCCACCAGCAGAGGGACAGGGGGTTACTATAGCAATCAGCCCCAGCATTTT. Translating gives CATSRGTGGYYSNQPQHF.

This clonotype was seen many times. This CDR3 reads CASSLGTDPLTDTQYF. The DNA for the CDR3 is TGTGCCAGCAGTCTAGGGACAGACCCTCTCACAGATACGCAGTATTTT. The chain links TRBV12-3 or TRBV12-4 to TRBJ2-3; 7 bases line up with TRBD1. CDR3 length equals 16 residues. Trimming took 5 bases from V and 2 from J; bases not matched to a gene: 10.

The J gene is TRBJ2-3, the V gene TRBV3-1; 14 bases map to TRBD2. Germline CDR1 and CDR2: LGHDT and YNNKEL (reference sequence). The trim removed 5 bases at V and 5 bases at J, leaving 3 bases unmatched. This CDR3 spans 15 amino acids. The CDR3 nucleotides read TGTGCCAGCAGCTACGGGACTAGCGGGGGAGATACGCAGTATTTT. Its translation is CASSYGTSGGDTQYF.

This clonotype has just a few counts. This chain links TRBV7-8 with TRBJ2-7, with 7 bases that match TRBD1. The ends lost 5 bases at V and 3 bases at J; junction bases unmatched: 10. The CDR3 totals 15 residues. CDR1 and CDR2 (germline): SGHVS, FQNEAQ. The chain's CDR3 is CASSPQGISIYEQYF. DNA of the CDR3: TGTGCCAGCAGCCCACAGGGGATTTCTATCTACGAGCAGTACTTC.

In its sample, this clonotype was seen many times. The V and J genes are TRBV7-9 and TRBJ2-5; D perhaps matches TRBD1 (5 bases). Germline loops: CDR1 SEHNR, CDR2 FQNEAQ (reference sequence). There are 12 residues in the CDR3. Trimming removed 8 bases from V and 0 bases from J, with 7 bases in between. This CDR3 reads CASSGNQETQYF. Here the CDR3 DNA reads TGTGCCAGCTCAGGGAACCAAGAGACCCAGTACTTC.

The chain joins TRBV2 to TRBJ2-7; TRBD1 agrees at 9 bases. Per germline, CDR1 SNHLY and CDR2 FYNNEI. The CDR3 contains 14 residues. V lost 7 bases and J lost 0; bases outside the gene matches: 4. The CDR3, as DNA: TGTGCCAGCATGCGGGGACAGGGCTCCTACGAGCAGTACTTC. Its protein product is CASMRGQGSYEQYF. Full variable domain (remainder filled in from reference TRBV2 and TRBJ2-7): EPEVTQTPSHQVTQMGQEVILRCVPISNHLYFYWYRQILGQKVEFLVSFYNNEISEKSEIFDDQFSVERPDGSNFTLKIRSTKLEDSAMYFCASMRGQGSYEQYFGPGTRLTVT.

The sample holds many counts of this clonotype. The CDR3 DNA sequence: TGTGCCAGCACCCAGAGGGCCGGGGAGCTGTTTTTT. This codes for CASTQRAGELFF. The rearrangement uses TRBV6-1 and TRBJ2-2; tentative D call: TRBD2 (5 bases). Trimming left V 7 bases short and J 6 bases short, with 9 bases between. This CDR3 contains 12 residues. Per the germline V gene, CDR1 is MNHNS and CDR2 is SASEGT.

This clonotype showed up many times. V is TRBV20-1 and J is TRBJ2-3, with TRBD2 identical over 13 bases. Per the germline V gene, CDR1 is DFQATT and CDR2 is SNEGSKA (reference sequence). Trimming at V came to 6 bases and at J to 2 bases, leaving 8 bases not matched to a gene. This CDR3 has 16 amino acids. DNA for the CDR3: TGCAGTGCGGGGAGGACTAGCGGGGGACCCACAGATACGCAGTATTTT. Protein product: CSAGRTSGGPTDTQYF.

The CDR3, as DNA: TGTGCCAGCAGCTTAGGAGGGCAGGGGGGAGGCACCGGGGAGCTGTTTTTT. As protein: CASSLGGQGGGTGELFF. The V gene is TRBV7-6, the J gene TRBJ2-2, with D maybe TRBD1 (7 bases). The V end lost 1 base, the J end lost 4 bases, and 16 bases lay between the germline ends. CDR1 and CDR2 from the germline V gene are SGHVS and FNYEAQ. The CDR3 runs to 17 residues.

Concerning this clonotype itself: It may be a read error: a sequence one base away is much more abundant. The CDR3 reads CVSSFGVYNEQFF. Here the CDR3 DNA reads TGTGTCAGCAGCTTTGGGGTCTACAATGAGCAGTTCTTC. The gene calls are TRBV7-9 and TRBJ2-1; D remains ambiguous. There are 13 residues in the CDR3. Germline V CDR1 and CDR2: SEHNR, FQNEAQ (reference sequence).

This clonotype occurred many times. The rearrangement uses TRBV12-3 or TRBV12-4 and TRBJ1-5, with TRBD1 as a possible D gene (6 bases). V lost 5 bases and J 0 bases, leaving 11 bases between the germline ends. This CDR3 has 15 amino acids. The DNA for the CDR3 is TGTGCCAGCAGTCCGGGGGCAAATAGCAATCAGCCCCAGCATTTT. The encoded protein is CASSPGANSNQPQHF.

This clonotype has more than one count but fewer than ten. This sequence joins TRBV29-1 and TRBJ2-1, with D perhaps given as TRBD1 or TRBD2 (5 bases each). V was pared by 3 bases and J by 6 bases, with 12 bases between. Germline CDR1 reads SQVTM; CDR2 reads ANQGSEA. This CDR3 comprises 13 residues. The DNA for the CDR3 is TGCAGCGTTGAGGGACCGGATGCCAATGAGCAGTTCTTC. This encodes CSVEGPDANEQFF.

This clonotype occurred a few times. V gene TRBV29-1 combines with J gene TRBJ1-1; D might be TRBD1 (6 bases). In germline, CDR1 is SQVTM, CDR2 ANQGSEA. V was trimmed by 8 bases and J by 0 bases, leaving 19 bases between them. This CDR3 is 15 amino acids long. The CDR3 loop reads CSSSSGGQVNTEAFF. The DNA for the CDR3 is TGCAGCTCGTCGAGTGGGGGCCAGGTGAACACTGAAGCTTTCTTT.